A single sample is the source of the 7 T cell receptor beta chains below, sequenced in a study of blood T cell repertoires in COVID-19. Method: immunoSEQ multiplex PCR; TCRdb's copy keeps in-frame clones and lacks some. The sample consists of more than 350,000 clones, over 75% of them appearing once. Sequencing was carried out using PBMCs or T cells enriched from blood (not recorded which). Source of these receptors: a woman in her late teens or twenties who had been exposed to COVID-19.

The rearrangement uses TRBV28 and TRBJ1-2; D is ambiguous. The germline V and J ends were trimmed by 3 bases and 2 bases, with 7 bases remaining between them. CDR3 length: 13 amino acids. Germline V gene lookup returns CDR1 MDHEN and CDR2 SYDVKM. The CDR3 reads CASSLWANYGYTF. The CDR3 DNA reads TGTGCCAGCAGTTTGTGGGCAAACTATGGCTACACCTTC.

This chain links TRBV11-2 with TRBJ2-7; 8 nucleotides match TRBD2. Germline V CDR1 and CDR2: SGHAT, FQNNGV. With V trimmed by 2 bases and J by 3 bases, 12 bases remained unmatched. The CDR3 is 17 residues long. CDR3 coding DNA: TGTGCCAGCAGCTTAACCGCCTCGGGAGGGGCTTACTACGAGCAGTACTTC. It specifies CASSLTASGGAYYEQYF.

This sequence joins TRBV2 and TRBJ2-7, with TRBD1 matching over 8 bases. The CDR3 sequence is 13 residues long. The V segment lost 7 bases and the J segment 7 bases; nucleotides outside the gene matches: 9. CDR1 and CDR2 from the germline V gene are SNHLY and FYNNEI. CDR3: CASIEDRVGEQYF. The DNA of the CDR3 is TGTGCCAGCATTGAGGACAGGGTGGGGGAGCAGTACTTC. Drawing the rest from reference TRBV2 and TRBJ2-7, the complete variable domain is EPEVTQTPSHQVTQMGQEVILRCVPISNHLYFYWYRQILGQKVEFLVSFYNNEISEKSEIFDDQFSVERPDGSNFTLKIRSTKLEDSAMYFCASIEDRVGEQYFGPGTRLTVT.

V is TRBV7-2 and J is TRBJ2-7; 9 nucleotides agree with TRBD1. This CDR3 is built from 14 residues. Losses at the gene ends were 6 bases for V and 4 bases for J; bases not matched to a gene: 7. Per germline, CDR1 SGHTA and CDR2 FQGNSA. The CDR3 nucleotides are TGTGCCAGCAGGCTAGGGACAGGGACGTACGAGCAGTACTTC. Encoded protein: CASRLGTGTYEQYF.

In DNA form, the CDR3 reads TGTGCCAGCAGTTACCTCCGGACTAGCGGTTCCTACGAGCAGTACTTC. It yields the protein CASSYLRTSGSYEQYF. This chain uses TRBV6-5 with TRBJ2-7; 10 bases match TRBD2. Looked up from germline, CDR1 is MNHEY and CDR2 is SVGAGI. This CDR3 region has 16 residues. V dropped 2 bases and J dropped 1; count of bases not matched to a gene: 5.

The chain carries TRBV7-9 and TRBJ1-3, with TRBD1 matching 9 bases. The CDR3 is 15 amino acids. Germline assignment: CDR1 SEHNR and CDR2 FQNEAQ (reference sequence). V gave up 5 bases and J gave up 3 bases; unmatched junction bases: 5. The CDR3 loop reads CASSETGGFGNTIYF. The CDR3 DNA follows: TGTGCCAGCAGCGAGACAGGGGGATTTGGAAACACCATATATTTT.

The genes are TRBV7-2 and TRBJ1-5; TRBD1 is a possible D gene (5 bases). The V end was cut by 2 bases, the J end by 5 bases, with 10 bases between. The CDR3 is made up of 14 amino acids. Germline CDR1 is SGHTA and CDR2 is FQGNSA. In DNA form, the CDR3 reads TGTGCCAGCAGCTTAATCGCAGGGTATCAGCCCCAGCATTTT. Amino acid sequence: CASSLIAGYQPQHF.